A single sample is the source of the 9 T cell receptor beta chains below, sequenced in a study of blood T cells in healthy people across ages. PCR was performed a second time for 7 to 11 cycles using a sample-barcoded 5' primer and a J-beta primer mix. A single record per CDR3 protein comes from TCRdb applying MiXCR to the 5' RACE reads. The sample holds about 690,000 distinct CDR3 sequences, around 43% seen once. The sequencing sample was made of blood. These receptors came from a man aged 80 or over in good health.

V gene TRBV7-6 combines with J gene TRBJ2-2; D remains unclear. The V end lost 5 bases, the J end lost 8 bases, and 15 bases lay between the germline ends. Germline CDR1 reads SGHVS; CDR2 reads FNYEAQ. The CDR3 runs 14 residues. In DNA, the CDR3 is TGTGCCAGCAGCGTAGTAACGTGGGGAGGGGAGCTGTTTTTT. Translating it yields CASSVVTWGGELFF.

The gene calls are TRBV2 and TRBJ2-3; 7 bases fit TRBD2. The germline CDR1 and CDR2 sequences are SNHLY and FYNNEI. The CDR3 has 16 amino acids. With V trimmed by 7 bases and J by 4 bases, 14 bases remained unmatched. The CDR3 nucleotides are TGTGCCAGCACCATGGGGGGGAAAGGCAGTGCAGATACGCAGTATTTT. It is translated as CASTMGGKGSADTQYF.

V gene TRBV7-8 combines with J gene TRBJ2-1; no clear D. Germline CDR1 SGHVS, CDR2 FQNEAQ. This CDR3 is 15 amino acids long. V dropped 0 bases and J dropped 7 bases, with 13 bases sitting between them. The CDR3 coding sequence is TGTGCCAGCAGCTTAGCGCTCCCCGGTGGGAATGAGCAGTTCTTC. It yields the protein CASSLALPGGNEQFF.

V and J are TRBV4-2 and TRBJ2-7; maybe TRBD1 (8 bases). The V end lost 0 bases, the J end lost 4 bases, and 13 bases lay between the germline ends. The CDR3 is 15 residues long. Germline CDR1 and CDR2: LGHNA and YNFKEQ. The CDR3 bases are TGTGCCAGCAGCCAAGATCACAGGGGGGGGTACGAGCAGTACTTC. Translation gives CASSQDHRGGYEQYF.

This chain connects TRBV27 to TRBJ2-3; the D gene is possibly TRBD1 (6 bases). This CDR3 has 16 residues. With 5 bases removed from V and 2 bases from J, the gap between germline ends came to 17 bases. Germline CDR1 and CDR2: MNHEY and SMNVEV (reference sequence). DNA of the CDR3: TGTGCCAGCAGTCCACCGTTTACAGGGATCACAGATACGCAGTATTTT. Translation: CASSPPFTGITDTQYF.

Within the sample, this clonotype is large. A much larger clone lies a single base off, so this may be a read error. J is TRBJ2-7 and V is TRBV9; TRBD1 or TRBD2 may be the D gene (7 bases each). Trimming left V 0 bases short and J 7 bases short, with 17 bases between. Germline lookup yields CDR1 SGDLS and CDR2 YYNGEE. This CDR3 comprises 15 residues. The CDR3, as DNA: TGTGCCAGCAGCGTAGCTCGACAGGGAGGGGGGGAGCAGTACTTC. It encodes CASSVARQGGGEQYF.

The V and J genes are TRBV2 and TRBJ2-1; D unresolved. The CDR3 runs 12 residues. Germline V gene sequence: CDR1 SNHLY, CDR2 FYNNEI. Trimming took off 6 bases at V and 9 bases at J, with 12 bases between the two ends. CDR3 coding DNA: TGTGCCAGCAGAAGTGGAGCTGGTGAGCAGTTCTTC. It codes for CASRSGAGEQFF.

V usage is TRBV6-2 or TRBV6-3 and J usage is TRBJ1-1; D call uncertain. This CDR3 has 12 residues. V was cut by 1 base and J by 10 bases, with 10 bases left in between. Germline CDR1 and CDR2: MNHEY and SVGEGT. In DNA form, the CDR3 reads TGTGCCAGCAGTTACTTCCCCCCTGGAGCTTTCTTT. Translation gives CASSYFPPGAFF.

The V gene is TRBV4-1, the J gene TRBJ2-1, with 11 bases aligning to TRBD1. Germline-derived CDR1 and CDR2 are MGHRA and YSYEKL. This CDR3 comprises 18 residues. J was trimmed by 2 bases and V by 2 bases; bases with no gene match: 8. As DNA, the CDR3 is TGCGCCAGCAGCCAACATTTGCGGACAGGGGGCGCCTACAATGAGCAGTTCTTC. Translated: CASSQHLRTGGAYNEQFF.